Following are 28 T cell receptor beta chains from one sample sequenced in a study of TIL therapy for anti-PD-1-resistant metastatic lung cancer. The sample's time point: pre-treatment sample, taken before nivolumab and TIL therapy. The immunoSEQ assay was v3. Measured with immunoSEQ multiplex PCR; TCRdb has only the in-frame clones, and not every one. The sample yields 50,000 to 60,000 clones, roughly four fifths seen once. The source was blood, collected at baseline. All receptors come from a person between 25 and 80 years old with non-small cell lung cancer.

This clone was seen just once. The CDR3 nucleotides read TGTGCCAGCAGCAAGTCCCTAGCGTACGAGCAGTACTTC. Translation gives CASSKSLAYEQYF. The chain uses TRBV11-1 and TRBJ2-7; a possible D gene is TRBD2 (6 bases). Germline CDR1 is SGHAT and CDR2 is FQDESV (reference sequence). Between the trimmed V and J ends, which lost 5 bases and 4 bases, there was a span of 12 bases. This CDR3 has 13 amino acids.

This chain uses TRBV5-1 with TRBJ2-1; the match to TRBD2 covers 8 bases. Trimming removed 3 bases from V and 6 bases from J; junction bases left unmatched: 11. Germline V lookup: CDR1 SGHRS, CDR2 YFSETQ. This CDR3 region has 16 residues. CDR3 bases: TGCGCCAGCAGCTACCCAAAGCGGGGGTTGGGCAATGAGCAGTTCTTC. Its translation: CASSYPKRGLGNEQFF.

The CDR3 reads CASSYSLLRLADTGELFF. CDR3 nucleotides: TGTGCCAGCAGTTACTCCCTGCTCCGACTAGCGGACACCGGGGAGCTGTTTTTT. The V and J genes are TRBV6-2 or TRBV6-3 and TRBJ2-2; 9 bases are a match to TRBD2. CDR1 is MNHEY, CDR2 SVGEGT, per germline. Trimming took 0 bases from V and 3 from J; bases not matched to a gene: 8. The CDR3 covers 18 residues.

The genes are TRBV4-2 and TRBJ2-7, with 12 positions matching TRBD1. With 0 bases clipped from V and 5 bases from J, the junction kept 5 bases outside the gene matches. The CDR3 runs 16 residues. Germline V gene data show CDR1 as LGHNA and CDR2 as YNFKEQ. DNA of the CDR3: TGTGCCAGCAGCCAAGAGCTAGGGACAGGGGGCCACGAGCAGTACTTC. It is translated as CASSQELGTGGHEQYF.

V gene TRBV4-2 combines with J gene TRBJ2-5, with 7 bases fitting TRBD2. The CDR3 covers 15 residues. V dropped 4 bases and J dropped 5; count of bases not matched to a gene: 10. Germline loops: CDR1 LGHNA, CDR2 YNFKEQ. This chain's CDR3 is CASSPYLGSGETQYF. For the CDR3, the DNA is TGTGCCAGCAGCCCGTATTTAGGTAGCGGGGAGACCCAGTACTTC.

The chain is built from TRBV19 and TRBJ1-4, with unresolved D. The CDR3 totals 18 residues. The germline CDR1 and CDR2 sequences are LNHDA and SQIVND (reference sequence). Trimming took 1 base from V and 4 from J, leaving 19 bases between them. The CDR3 DNA reads TGTGCCAGTAGTATAGTTAAAGTGGCGGGCGGCGATAATGAAAAACTGTTTTTT. This gives the protein CASSIVKVAGGDNEKLFF.

The sample holds a few counts of this clone. The rearrangement joins TRBV5-4 to TRBJ2-7; D gene ambiguous. Trimming cost V 3 bases and J 4 bases, with 8 bases left between them. CDR3 size: 12 residues. CDR1 is SGHNT, CDR2 YYREEE, per germline (reference sequence). This CDR3 is CASSSTNYEQYF. The CDR3 DNA reads TGTGCCAGCAGCTCCACGAATTACGAGCAGTACTTC.

The rearrangement links TRBV5-1 to TRBJ2-7; D is unclear. Germline CDR1 is SGHRS and CDR2 is YFSETQ. Trimming cost V 2 bases and J 3 bases, with 9 bases left between them. This CDR3 spans 13 amino acids. The DNA for the CDR3 is TGCGCCAGCAGCTTAGTAACCGGCTACGAGCAGTACTTC. Its protein is CASSLVTGYEQYF.

This clone was observed a handful of times. This sequence joins TRBV10-3 and TRBJ1-5; D uncertain. The CDR3 spans 15 residues. Germline CDR1 ENHRY, CDR2 SYGVKD. Trimming removed 4 bases from V and 0 bases from J, with 10 bases in between. The CDR3 nucleotides read TGTGCCATCAGTGGCTTCGGGAATAGCAATCAGCCCCAGCATTTT. The encoded protein is CAISGFGNSNQPQHF.

This clone was recorded a few times. The rearrangement uses TRBV19 and TRBJ1-2; D is possibly TRBD1 (6 bases). CDR3 length equals 14 residues. Germline CDR1 LNHDA, CDR2 SQIVND (reference sequence). Trimming took 7 bases from V and 0 from J, leaving 12 bases between them. The CDR3 region is CASTGQLSNYGYTF. The CDR3 DNA is TGTGCCAGTACCGGACAGCTTTCTAACTATGGCTACACCTTC.

The sample holds a few counts of this clone. CDR3 residues: CASSGDLEQFF. Written as DNA, the CDR3 is TGTGCCAGCAGTGGTGACCTTGAGCAGTTCTTC. The chain couples TRBV2 to TRBJ2-1, with no clear D. V lost 4 bases, J lost 9 bases, and 7 bases lay in between. The germline V gene encodes CDR1 SNHLY and CDR2 FYNNEI. The CDR3 extends over 11 amino acids.

The chain combines TRBV10-3 with TRBJ1-1; 9 bases agree with TRBD1. Germline assignment: CDR1 ENHRY and CDR2 SYGVKD. This CDR3 is 14 amino acids long. The trim removed 6 bases at V and 2 bases at J, leaving 4 bases unmatched. CDR3 bases: TGTGCCATCAGCCCGGGACAGGGAAACACTGAAGCTTTCTTT. Translation gives CAISPGQGNTEAFF.

The chain recombines TRBV6-2 or TRBV6-3 with TRBJ1-4, with a tentative D call TRBD1 (6 bases). V lost 0 bases, J lost 12 bases, and 26 bases lay in between. Germline CDR1 and CDR2: MNHEY and SVGEGT. The CDR3 has 18 residues. CDR3 in DNA: TGTGCCAGCAGTTACTCCCCCCGCCGACAGGACCGGAATCAGGAACTGTTTTTT. The encoded protein is CASSYSPRRQDRNQELFF.

The V and J genes are TRBV3-1 (or the pseudogene TRBV3-2) and TRBJ2-1; D gene uncertain. Looked up from germline, CDR1 is LGHDT and CDR2 is YNNKEL (reference sequence). CDR3 size: 18 residues. V shed 1 base and J shed 0 bases, with 16 bases lying between them. The CDR3 loop reads CASSQGLRLVSSYNEQFF. The DNA for the CDR3 is TGTGCCAGCAGCCAAGGGTTGCGTCTGGTGAGCTCCTACAATGAGCAGTTCTTC.

The genes are TRBV7-3 and TRBJ2-5; perhaps TRBD1 as D (6 bases). The CDR3 spans 13 residues. Trimming left V 1 base short and J 5 bases short, with 8 bases between. Germline CDR1 reads SGHTA; CDR2 reads FQGTGA. CDR3 sequence reads: CASSLNRVETQYF. The CDR3 DNA is TGTGCCAGCAGCTTAAACAGGGTTGAGACCCAGTACTTC.

The genes are TRBV7-2 and TRBJ2-1; D remains unclear. V lost 5 bases, J lost 11 bases, and 13 bases lay in between. Germline CDR1 reads SGHTA; CDR2 reads FQGNSA. The CDR3 has 12 residues. CDR3 sequence (DNA): TGTGCCAGCAGCCCATCCCCGCCGCAGCAGTTCTTC. Translating gives CASSPSPPQQFF.

The chain combines TRBV5-1 with TRBJ2-1; a weak D match, TRBD1 (5 bases). CDR1 is SGHRS and CDR2 is YFSETQ in the germline V gene. Trimming took off 4 bases at V and 0 bases at J, with 11 bases between the two ends. The CDR3 has 15 amino acids. The chain's CDR3 is CASSPTESSYNEQFF. As DNA, the CDR3 is TGCGCCAGCAGCCCGACAGAGAGCTCCTACAATGAGCAGTTCTTC.

This rearrangement joins TRBV27 to TRBJ2-4, with no clear D. Germline assignment: CDR1 MNHEY and CDR2 SMNVEV (reference sequence). Trimming removed 5 bases from V and 0 bases from J, with 5 bases in between. The CDR3 is 13 residues long. Written as DNA, the CDR3 is TGTGCCAGCAGTCAACTAGCCAAAAACATTCAGTACTTC. The encoded protein is CASSQLAKNIQYF.

The rearrangement uses TRBV11-2 and TRBJ2-3; TRBD2 matches 7 bases. After removal of 3 bases from V and 2 bases from J, the junction contained 14 bases not matched to a gene. The CDR3 spans 18 residues. Germline CDR1 SGHAT, CDR2 FQNNGV. CDR3 in amino acids: CASSFTGSGARHTDTQYF. CDR3 DNA: TGTGCCAGCAGCTTTACGGGAAGCGGGGCTCGACACACAGATACGCAGTATTTT.

This chain links TRBV12-5 with TRBJ1-1, with a tentative D call TRBD1 (6 bases). V lost 4 bases and J lost 2, with 14 bases in between. Germline-derived CDR1 and CDR2 are LGHNT and FRNRAP. CDR3 length equals 15 residues. The CDR3 DNA reads TGTGCTAGTGGTTGGGACAACCCTGGAAACACTGAAGCTTTCTTT. Protein: CASGWDNPGNTEAFF.

The J gene is TRBJ1-1, the V gene TRBV9; possibly TRBD1 for D (5 bases). There are 15 residues in the CDR3. The germline V gene encodes CDR1 SGDLS and CDR2 YYNGEE. V gave up 0 bases and J gave up 3 bases, with 12 bases separating them. CDR3 DNA: TGTGCCAGCAGCGTAGGGAGGGGAGGCGACACTGAAGCTTTCTTT. Translated, it gives CASSVGRGGDTEAFF.

V usage is TRBV5-1 and J usage is TRBJ2-5; TRBD1 might be the D (5 bases). In germline, CDR1 is SGHRS, CDR2 YFSETQ. Between the trimmed V and J ends, which lost 2 bases and 5 bases, there was a span of 16 bases. This CDR3 has 15 amino acids. CDR3 coding DNA: TGCGCCAGCAGCTTAGCAGGGATGGTAGAGGAGACCCAGTACTTC. Translating gives CASSLAGMVEETQYF.

This clone came up a few times. This chain uses TRBV29-1 with TRBJ1-5, with D unresolved. Germline loops: CDR1 SQVTM, CDR2 ANQGSEA. CDR3 length: 15 residues. V gave up 6 bases and J gave up 4 bases, with 19 bases separating them. The CDR3 nucleotides are TGCAGCGTAGCCGATGGTTTCTTGGGGAATCAGCCCCAGCATTTT. It encodes CSVADGFLGNQPQHF.

The rearrangement links TRBV18 to TRBJ2-2; 7 bases match TRBD2. Trimming removed 0 bases from V and 6 bases from J; junction bases left unmatched: 7. Germline-derived CDR1 and CDR2 are KGHSH and LQKENI. The CDR3 is 16 residues long. The CDR3, as DNA: TGTGCCAGCTCACCACCGCGGGAGAAAGGGGCCGGGGAGCTGTTTTTT. It is translated as CASSPPREKGAGELFF. The full variable domain, rest sourced from reference TRBV18 and TRBJ2-2, is NAGVMQNPRHLVRRRGQEARLRCSPMKGHSHVYWYRQLPEEGLKFMVYLQKENIIDESGMPKERFSAEFPKEGPSILRIQQVVRGDSAAYFCASSPPREKGAGELFFGEGSRLTVL.

The chain is built from TRBV5-3 and TRBJ1-6; 10 bases match TRBD1. TRBV5-3 belongs to the ORF category, with a function that is uncertain. The CDR3 totals 16 residues. The V and J ends lost 4 bases and 9 bases, in that order; junction bases with no gene match: 10. The CDR3 loop is CARSGGGTGDSSPLHF. CDR3 in DNA: TGTGCCAGAAGCGGGGGCGGGACAGGGGATAGTTCACCCCTCCACTTT.

This clone was observed a handful of times. J is TRBJ1-2 and V is TRBV5-4; 7 nucleotides agree with TRBD1. This CDR3 region has 13 residues. From germline, CDR1 is SGHNT and CDR2 YYREEE (reference sequence). V shed 4 bases and J 8 bases; nucleotides not matched to a gene: 8. The CDR3 spells CASSIGTVYGYTF. The DNA of the CDR3 is TGTGCCAGCAGCATTGGGACAGTCTACGGCTACACCTTC.

V gene TRBV3-1 (or the pseudogene TRBV3-2) combines with J gene TRBJ1-1, with 7 bases identical to TRBD1. Germline CDR1 is LGHDT and CDR2 is YNNKEL (reference sequence). V gave up 4 bases and J gave up 5 bases; unmatched junction bases: 7. There are 14 residues in the CDR3. The CDR3 DNA sequence: TGTGCCAGCAGCCTCAGGGGGGCAGGGACTGAAGCTTTCTTT. It specifies CASSLRGAGTEAFF.

The CDR3 coding sequence is TGCGCCAGCAGCCAAGATAAGTCTTCCTACAATGAGCAGTTCTTC. Translating gives CASSQDKSSYNEQFF. The chain combines TRBV4-1 with TRBJ2-1; D is ambiguous. CDR1 MGHRA and CDR2 YSYEKL come from the germline V gene. The V end was cut by 0 bases, the J end by 1 base, with 7 bases between. CDR3 size: 15 residues.